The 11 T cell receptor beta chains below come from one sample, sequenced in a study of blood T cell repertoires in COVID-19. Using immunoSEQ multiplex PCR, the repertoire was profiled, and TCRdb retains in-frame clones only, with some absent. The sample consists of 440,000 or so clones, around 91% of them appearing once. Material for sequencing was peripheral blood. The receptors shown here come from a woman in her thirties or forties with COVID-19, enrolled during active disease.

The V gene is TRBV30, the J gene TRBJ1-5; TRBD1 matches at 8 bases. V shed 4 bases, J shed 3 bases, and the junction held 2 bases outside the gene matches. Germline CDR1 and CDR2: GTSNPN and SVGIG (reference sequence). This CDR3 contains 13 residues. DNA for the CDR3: TGTGCCTGGAACAGGGGGTCCAATCAGCCCCAGCATTTT. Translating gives CAWNRGSNQPQHF.

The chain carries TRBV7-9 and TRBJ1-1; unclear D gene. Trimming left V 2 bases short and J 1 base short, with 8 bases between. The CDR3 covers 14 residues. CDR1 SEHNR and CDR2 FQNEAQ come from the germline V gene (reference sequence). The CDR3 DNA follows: TGTGCCAGCAGCTTATTCGGAGGGAACACTGAAGCTTTCTTT. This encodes CASSLFGGNTEAFF.

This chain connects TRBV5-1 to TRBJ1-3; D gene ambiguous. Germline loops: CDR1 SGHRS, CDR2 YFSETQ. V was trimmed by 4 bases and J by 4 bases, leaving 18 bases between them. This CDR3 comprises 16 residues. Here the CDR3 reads CASSRVEGLGGNTIYF. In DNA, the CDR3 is TGCGCCAGCAGCCGAGTGGAGGGATTGGGAGGAAACACCATATATTTT.

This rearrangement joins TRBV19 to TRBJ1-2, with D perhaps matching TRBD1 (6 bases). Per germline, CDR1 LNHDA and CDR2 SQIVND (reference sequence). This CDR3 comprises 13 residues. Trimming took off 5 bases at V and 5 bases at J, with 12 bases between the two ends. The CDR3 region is CASSPAGEYGYTF. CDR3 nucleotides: TGTGCCAGTAGTCCGGCAGGGGAGTATGGCTACACCTTC.

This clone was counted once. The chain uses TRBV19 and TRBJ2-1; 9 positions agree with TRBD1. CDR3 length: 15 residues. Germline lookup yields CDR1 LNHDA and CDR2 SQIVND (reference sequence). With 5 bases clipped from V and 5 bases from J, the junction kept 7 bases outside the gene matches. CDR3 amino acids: CASSDRDRVNNEQFF. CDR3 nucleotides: TGTGCCAGTAGTGACCGGGACAGGGTAAACAATGAGCAGTTCTTC.

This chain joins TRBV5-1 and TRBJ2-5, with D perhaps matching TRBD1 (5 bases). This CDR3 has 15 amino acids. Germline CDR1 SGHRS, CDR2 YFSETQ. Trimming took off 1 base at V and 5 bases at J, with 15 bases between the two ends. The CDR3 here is CASSLQGRVGETQYF. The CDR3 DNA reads TGCGCCAGCAGCTTGCAAGGCAGGGTTGGGGAGACCCAGTACTTC.

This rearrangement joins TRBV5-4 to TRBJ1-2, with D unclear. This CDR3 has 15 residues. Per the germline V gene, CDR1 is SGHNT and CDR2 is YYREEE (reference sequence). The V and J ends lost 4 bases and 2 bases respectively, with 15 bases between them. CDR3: CASSLVLQPNYGYTF. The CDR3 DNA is TGTGCCAGCAGCCTTGTGCTACAGCCAAACTATGGCTACACCTTC.

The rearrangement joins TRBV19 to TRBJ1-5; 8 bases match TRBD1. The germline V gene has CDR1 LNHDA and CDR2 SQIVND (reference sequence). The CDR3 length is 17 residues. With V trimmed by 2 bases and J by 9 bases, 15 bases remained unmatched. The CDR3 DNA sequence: TGTGCCAGTAGTATATATTCGTTGGGACAGGCCGATCGGCCCCAGCATTTT. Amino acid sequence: CASSIYSLGQADRPQHF. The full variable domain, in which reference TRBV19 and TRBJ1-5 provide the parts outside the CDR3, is DGGITQSPKYLFRKEGQNVTLSCEQNLNHDAMYWYRQDPGQGLRLIYYSQIVNDFQKGDIAEGYSVSREKKESFPLTVTSAQKNPTAFYLCASSIYSLGQADRPQHFGDGTRLSIL.

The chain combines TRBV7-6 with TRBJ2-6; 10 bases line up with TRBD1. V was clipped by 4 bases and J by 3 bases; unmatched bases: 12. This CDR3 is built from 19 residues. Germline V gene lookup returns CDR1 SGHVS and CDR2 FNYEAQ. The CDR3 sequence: CASSWQTGGEVGGANVLTF. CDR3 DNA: TGTGCCAGCAGCTGGCAGACAGGGGGCGAAGTCGGTGGGGCCAACGTCCTGACTTTC. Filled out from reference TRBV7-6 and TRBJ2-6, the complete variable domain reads GAGVSQSPRYKVTKRGQDVALRCDPISGHVSLYWYRQALGQGPEFLTYFNYEAQQDKSGLPNDRFSAERPEGSISTLTIQRTEQRDSAMYRCASSWQTGGEVGGANVLTFGAGSRLTVL.

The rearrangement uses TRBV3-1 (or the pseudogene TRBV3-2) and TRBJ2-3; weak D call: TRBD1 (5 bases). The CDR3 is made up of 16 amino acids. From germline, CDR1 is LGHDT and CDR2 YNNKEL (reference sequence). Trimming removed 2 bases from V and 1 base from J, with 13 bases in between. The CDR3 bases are TGTGCCAGCAGCCAATTCAGGGCAAGACGCACAGATACGCAGTATTTT. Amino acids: CASSQFRARRTDTQYF.

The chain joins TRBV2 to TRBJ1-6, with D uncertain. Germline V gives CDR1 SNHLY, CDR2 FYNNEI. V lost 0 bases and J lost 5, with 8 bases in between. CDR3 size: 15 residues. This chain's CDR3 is CASSEARSHNSPLHF. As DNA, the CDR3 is TGTGCCAGCAGTGAAGCCAGGTCCCATAATTCACCCCTCCACTTT.